This TCR beta chain was sequenced during a study of early T cells in non-severe SARS-CoV-2 infection. The overall study: Bulk RNA taken from unsorted whole blood was sequenced, leaving chains unpaired.

Ten or more counts support this clonotype. The antigen remains undetermined. The CDR3 has 17 amino acids. V gave up 0 bases and J gave up 6 bases, with 20 bases separating them. The germline gives CDR1 SGHRS, CDR2 YFSETQ. The study, taken as a whole, reports: VDJdb-based matching was biased toward anti-spike CD8 responses and missed private and CD4 specificities.

Unique molecular identifiers tagged individual cDNA molecules. TCRdb recomputed calls from the 5' RACE reads with MiXCR, one row per CDR3 protein. The table shows approximately 69,000 distinct CDR3 sequences, with roughly 9.4% occurring only once. The chain links TRBV5-1 to TRBJ2-3, with D perhaps TRBD1 (6 bases). The TCR originated in an adult who was a healthcare worker with PCR-confirmed SARS-CoV-2 infection or an uninfected control (not recorded which). What was sequenced was whole blood. The CDR3 region has the DNA TGCGCCAGCAGCTTGGAGGGGGAGCTGACTTCTAGGGATACGCAGTATTTT. Protein: CASSLEGELTSRDTQYF.